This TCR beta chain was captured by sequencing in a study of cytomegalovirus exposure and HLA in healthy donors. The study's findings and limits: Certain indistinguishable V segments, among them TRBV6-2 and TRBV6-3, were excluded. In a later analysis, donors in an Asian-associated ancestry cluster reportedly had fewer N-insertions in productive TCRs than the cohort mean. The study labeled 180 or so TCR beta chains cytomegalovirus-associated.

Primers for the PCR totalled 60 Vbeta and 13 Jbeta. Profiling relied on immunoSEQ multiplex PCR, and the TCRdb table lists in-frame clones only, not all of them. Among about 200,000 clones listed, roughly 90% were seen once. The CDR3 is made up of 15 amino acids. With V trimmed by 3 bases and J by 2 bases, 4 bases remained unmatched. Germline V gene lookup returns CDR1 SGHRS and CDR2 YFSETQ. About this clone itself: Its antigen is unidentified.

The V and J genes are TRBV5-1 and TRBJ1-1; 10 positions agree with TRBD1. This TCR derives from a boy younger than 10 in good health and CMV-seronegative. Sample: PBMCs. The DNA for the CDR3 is TGCGCCAGCAGCTCCCGGGACAGGGGTAACACTGAAGCTTTCTTT. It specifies CASSSRDRGNTEAFF.